The clone carrying this T cell receptor beta chain was detected only a few times. The sample is drawn from a study of patients and donors after allogeneic stem cell transplantation. The germline V gene encodes CDR1 SGHDN and CDR2 FVKESK. The CDR3 loop spans 13 amino acids. V gave up 4 bases and J gave up 0 bases, with 6 bases separating them. TCRdb re-analysed the RT-PCR reads in MiXCR, keeping a single row per CDR3 protein. This sample has approximately 140,000 distinct CDR3 sequences, with about two fifths found just once. The sample consisted of blood, either unsorted or a sorted T cell fraction (not recorded which). The source is a human donor who was either an allogeneic HSCT recipient or a stem cell or donor lymphocyte infusion donor (not recorded which). It is not recorded whose cells these are; they may come from a transplant donor. The V gene is TRBV14, the J gene TRBJ1-1, with D uncertain. This chain's CDR3 is CASSPLLNTEAFF. The CDR3, as DNA: TGTGCCAGCAGCCCCCTATTGAACACTGAAGCTTTCTTT.